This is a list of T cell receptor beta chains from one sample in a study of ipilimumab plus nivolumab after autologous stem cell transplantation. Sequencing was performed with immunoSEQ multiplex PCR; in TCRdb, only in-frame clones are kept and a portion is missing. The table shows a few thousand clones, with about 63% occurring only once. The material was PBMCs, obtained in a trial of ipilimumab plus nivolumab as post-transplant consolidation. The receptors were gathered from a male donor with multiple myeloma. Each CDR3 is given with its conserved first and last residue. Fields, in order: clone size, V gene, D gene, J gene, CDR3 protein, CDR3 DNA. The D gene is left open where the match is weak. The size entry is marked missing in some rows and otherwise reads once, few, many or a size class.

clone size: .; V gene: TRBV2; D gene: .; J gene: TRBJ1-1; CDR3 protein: CASILGVGTEAFF; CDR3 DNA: TGTGCCAGCATACTTGGGGTGGGCACTGAAGCTTTCTTT
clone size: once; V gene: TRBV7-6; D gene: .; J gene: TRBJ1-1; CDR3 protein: CASSRAGTLNTEAFF; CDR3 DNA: TGTGCCAGCAGTAGAGCGGGAACACTGAACACTGAAGCTTTCTTT
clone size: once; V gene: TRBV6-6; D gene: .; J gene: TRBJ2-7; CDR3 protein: CASSYGDSRGSYEQYF; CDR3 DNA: TGTGCCAGCAGTTACGGGGACAGCCGGGGGTCCTACGAGCAGTACTTC
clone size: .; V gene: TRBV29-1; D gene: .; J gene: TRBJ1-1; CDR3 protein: CSALPLNTEAFF; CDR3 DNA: TGCAGCGCCCTCCCCCTTAACACTGAAGCTTTCTTT
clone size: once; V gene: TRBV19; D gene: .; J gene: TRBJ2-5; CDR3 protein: CASSITGQETQYF; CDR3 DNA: TGTGCCAGTAGTATCACAGGACAAGAGACCCAGTACTTC
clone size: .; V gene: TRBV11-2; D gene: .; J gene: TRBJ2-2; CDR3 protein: CASSQDRAGTTGELFF; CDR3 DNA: TGCGCCAGCAGCCAAGATCGGGCAGGAACAACCGGGGAGCTGTTTTTT
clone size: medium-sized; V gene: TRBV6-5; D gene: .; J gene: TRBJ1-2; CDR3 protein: CASSYSSNYGYTF; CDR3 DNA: TGTGCCAGCAGTTACTCGTCTAACTATGGCTACACCTTC
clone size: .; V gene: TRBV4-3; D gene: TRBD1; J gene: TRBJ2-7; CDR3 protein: CASSQEGQGFPYEQYF; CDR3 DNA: TGCGCCAGCAGCCAAGAGGGACAGGGTTTTCCCTACGAGCAGTACTTC
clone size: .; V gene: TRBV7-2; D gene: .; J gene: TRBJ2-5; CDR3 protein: CASSSLSQETQYF; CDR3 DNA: TGTGCCAGCAGCTCACTGTCCCAAGAGACCCAGTACTTC
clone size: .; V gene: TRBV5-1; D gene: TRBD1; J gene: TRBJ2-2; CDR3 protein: CASRRDSVTGELFF; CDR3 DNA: TGCGCCAGCAGAAGGGACAGCGTAACCGGGGAGCTGTTTTTT
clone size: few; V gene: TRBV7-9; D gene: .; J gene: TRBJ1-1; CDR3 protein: CASSPGQRNTEAFF; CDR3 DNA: TGTGCCAGCAGCCCGGGGCAGAGGAACACTGAAGCTTTCTTT
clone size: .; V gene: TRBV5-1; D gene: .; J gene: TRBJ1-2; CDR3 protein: CASSLKPDPGTVSYGYTF; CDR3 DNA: TGCGCCAGCAGCTTGAAACCCGACCCAGGGACGGTTTCCTATGGCTACACCTTC
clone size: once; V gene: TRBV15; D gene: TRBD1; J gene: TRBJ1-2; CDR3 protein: CATSPGTGGYGYTF; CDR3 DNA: TGTGCCACCAGCCCCGGGACAGGGGGCTATGGCTACACCTTC
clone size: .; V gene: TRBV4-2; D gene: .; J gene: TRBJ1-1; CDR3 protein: CASSERNTEAFF; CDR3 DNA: TGTGCCAGCAGCGAAAGGAACACTGAAGCTTTCTTT
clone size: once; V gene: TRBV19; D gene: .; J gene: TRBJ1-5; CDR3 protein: CASSIARTINQPQHF; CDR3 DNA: TGTGCCAGTAGTATCGCAAGGACTATCAATCAGCCCCAGCATTTT
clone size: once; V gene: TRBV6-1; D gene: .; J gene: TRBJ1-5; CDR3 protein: CASSSRVAQPQHF; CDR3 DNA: TGTGCCAGCAGTTCCAGGGTTGCTCAGCCCCAGCATTTT
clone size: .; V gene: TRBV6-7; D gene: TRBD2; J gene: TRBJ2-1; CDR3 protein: CASSLADISSYNEQFF; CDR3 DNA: TGTGCCAGCAGTCTAGCGGATATTAGCTCCTACAATGAGCAGTTCTTC
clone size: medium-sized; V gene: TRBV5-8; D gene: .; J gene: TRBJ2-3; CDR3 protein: CASNDRGRTDTQYF; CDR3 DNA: TGTGCCAGCAACGACCGGGGTCGCACAGATACGCAGTATTTT
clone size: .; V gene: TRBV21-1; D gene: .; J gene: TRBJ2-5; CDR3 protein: CASSLCRYTFSETQYF; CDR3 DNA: TGTGCCAGCAGCTTATGTCGCTACACTTTCTCTGAGACCCAGTACTTC
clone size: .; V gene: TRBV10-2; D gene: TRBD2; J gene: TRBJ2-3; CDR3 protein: CASEKRGAAQYF; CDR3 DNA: TGCGCCAGCGAGAAGCGGGGGGCTGCGCAGTATTTT
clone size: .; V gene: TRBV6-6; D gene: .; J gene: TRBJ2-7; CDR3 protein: CASTGARNEQYF; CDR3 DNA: TGTGCCAGCACAGGGGCTCGGAACGAGCAGTACTTC
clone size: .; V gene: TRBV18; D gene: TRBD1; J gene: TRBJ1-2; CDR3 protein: CASSPPTTGNGYTF; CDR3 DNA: TGTGCCAGCTCACCACCGACGACAGGGAATGGCTACACCTTC
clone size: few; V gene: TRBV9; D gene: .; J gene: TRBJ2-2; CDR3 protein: CASRFGSTSSTGELFF; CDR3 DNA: TGTGCCAGCAGGTTTGGGTCTACTTCATCTACCGGGGAGCTGTTTTTT
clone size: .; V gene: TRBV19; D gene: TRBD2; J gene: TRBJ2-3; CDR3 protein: CASSMTSGSTDTQYF; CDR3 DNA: TGTGCCAGTAGTATGACTAGCGGGAGCACAGATACGCAGTATTTT
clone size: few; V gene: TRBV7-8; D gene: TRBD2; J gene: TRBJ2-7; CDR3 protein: CASSGTSGGPYEQYF; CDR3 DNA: TGTGCCAGCAGCGGGACTAGCGGGGGGCCCTACGAGCAGTACTTC
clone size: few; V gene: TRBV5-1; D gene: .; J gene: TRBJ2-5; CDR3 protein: CASSRTGETQYF; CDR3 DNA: TGCGCCAGCAGCCGTACCGGGGAGACCCAGTACTTC
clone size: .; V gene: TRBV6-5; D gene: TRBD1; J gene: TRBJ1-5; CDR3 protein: CASSYTTGGDQPQHF; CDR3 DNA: TGTGCCAGCAGTTATACGACAGGGGGCGATCAGCCCCAGCATTTT
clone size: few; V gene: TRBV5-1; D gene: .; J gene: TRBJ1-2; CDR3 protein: CASSPTDTNYGYTF; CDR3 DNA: TGCGCCAGCAGCCCGACGGACACGAACTATGGCTACACCTTC
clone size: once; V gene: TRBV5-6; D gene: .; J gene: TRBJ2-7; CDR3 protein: CASSLYGAYEQYF; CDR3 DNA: TGTGCCAGCAGCTTGTATGGAGCCTACGAGCAGTACTTC
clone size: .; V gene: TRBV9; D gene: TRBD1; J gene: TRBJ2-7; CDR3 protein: CASSPRDRGHYEQYF; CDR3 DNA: TGTGCCAGCAGCCCGAGGGACAGGGGGCATTACGAGCAGTACTTC
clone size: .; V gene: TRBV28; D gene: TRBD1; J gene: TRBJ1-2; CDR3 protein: CASGTVGAGGASYGYTF; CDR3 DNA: TGTGCCAGCGGTACGGTTGGGGCAGGGGGCGCTTCTTATGGCTACACCTTC
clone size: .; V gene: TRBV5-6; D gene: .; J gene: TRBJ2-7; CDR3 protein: CASSFGEGLGYVWEQYF; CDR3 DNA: TGTGCCAGCAGCTTTGGAGAGGGTCTGGGTTATGTTTGGGAGCAGTACTTC
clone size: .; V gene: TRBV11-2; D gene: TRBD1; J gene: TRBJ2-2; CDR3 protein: CASNTGGTGELFF; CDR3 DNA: TGTGCCAGCAACACAGGGGGTACCGGGGAGCTGTTTTTT
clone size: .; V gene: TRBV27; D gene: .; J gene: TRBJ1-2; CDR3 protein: CASSSKSQGFWANYGYTF; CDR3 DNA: TGTGCCAGCAGTTCCAAATCTCAGGGGTTTTGGGCTAACTATGGCTACACCTTC
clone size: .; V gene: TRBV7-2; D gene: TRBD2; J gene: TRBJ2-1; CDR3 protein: CASSFGSGINEQFF; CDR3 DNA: TGTGCCAGCAGCTTCGGTAGCGGGATCAATGAGCAGTTCTTC
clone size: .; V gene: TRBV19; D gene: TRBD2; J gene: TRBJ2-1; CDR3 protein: CASSIPLAGTNEQFF; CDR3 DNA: TGTGCCAGTAGTATTCCCCTAGCGGGAACCAATGAGCAGTTCTTC
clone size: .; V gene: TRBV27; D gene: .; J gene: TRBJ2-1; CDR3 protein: CASSLGAGYNEQFF; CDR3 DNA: TGTGCCAGCAGCCTAGGGGCCGGGTACAATGAGCAGTTCTTC
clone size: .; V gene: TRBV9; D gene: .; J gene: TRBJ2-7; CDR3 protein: CASSARATVGEQYF; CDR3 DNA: TGTGCCAGCAGCGCGCGGGCGACGGTCGGAGAGCAGTACTTC
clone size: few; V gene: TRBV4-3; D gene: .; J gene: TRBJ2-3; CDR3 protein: CASSQITGGADTQYF; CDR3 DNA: TGCGCCAGCAGCCAAATTACAGGGGGGGCAGATACGCAGTATTTT
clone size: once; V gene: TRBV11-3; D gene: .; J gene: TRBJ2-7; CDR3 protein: CASSPRGWAEQYF; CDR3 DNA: TGTGCCAGCAGCCCTAGGGGATGGGCAGAGCAGTACTTC
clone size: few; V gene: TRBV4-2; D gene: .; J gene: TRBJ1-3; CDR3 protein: CASSQERSGNTIYF; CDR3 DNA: TGTGCCAGCAGCCAAGAGAGGTCTGGAAACACCATATATTTT
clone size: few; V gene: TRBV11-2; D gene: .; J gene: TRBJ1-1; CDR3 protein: CASSWVNTEAFF; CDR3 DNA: TGTGCCAGCAGTTGGGTGAACACTGAAGCTTTCTTT